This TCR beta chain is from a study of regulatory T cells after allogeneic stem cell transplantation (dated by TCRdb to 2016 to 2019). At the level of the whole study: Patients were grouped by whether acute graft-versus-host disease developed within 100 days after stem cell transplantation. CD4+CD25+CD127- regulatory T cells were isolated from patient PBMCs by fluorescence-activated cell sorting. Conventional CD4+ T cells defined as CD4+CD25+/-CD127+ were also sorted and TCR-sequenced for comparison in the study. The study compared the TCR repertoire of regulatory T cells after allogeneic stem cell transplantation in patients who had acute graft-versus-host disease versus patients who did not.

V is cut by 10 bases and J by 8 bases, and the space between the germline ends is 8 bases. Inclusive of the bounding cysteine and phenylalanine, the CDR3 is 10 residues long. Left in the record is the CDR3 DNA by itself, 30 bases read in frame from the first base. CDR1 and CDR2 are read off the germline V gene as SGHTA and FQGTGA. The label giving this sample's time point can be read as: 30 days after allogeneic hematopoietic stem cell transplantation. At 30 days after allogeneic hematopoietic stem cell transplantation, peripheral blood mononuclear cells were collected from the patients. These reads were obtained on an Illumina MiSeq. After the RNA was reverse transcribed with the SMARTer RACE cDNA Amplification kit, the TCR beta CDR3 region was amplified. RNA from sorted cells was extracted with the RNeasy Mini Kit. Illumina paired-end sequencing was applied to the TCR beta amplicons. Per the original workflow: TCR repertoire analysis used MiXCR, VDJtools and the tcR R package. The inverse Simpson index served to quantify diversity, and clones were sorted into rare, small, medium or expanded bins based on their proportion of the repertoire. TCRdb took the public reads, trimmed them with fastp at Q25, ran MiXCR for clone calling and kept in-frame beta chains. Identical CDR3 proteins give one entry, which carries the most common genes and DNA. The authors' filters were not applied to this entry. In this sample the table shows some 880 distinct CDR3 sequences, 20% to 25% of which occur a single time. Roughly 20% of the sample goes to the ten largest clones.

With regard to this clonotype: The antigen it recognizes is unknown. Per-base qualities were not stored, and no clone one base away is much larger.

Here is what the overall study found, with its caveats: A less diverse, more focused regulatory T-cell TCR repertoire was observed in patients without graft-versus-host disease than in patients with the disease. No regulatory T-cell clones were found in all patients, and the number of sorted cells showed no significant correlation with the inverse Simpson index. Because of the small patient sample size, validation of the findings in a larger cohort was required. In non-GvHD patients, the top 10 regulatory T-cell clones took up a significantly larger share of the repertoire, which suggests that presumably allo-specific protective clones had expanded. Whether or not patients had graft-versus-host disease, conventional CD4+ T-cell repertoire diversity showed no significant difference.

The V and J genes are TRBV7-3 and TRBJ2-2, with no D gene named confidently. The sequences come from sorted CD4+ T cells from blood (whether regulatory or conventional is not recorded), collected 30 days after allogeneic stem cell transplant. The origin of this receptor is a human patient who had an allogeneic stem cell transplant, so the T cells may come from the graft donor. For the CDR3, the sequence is CATLGGELFF. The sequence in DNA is TGTGCCACCCTAGGGGGGGAGCTGTTTTTT.